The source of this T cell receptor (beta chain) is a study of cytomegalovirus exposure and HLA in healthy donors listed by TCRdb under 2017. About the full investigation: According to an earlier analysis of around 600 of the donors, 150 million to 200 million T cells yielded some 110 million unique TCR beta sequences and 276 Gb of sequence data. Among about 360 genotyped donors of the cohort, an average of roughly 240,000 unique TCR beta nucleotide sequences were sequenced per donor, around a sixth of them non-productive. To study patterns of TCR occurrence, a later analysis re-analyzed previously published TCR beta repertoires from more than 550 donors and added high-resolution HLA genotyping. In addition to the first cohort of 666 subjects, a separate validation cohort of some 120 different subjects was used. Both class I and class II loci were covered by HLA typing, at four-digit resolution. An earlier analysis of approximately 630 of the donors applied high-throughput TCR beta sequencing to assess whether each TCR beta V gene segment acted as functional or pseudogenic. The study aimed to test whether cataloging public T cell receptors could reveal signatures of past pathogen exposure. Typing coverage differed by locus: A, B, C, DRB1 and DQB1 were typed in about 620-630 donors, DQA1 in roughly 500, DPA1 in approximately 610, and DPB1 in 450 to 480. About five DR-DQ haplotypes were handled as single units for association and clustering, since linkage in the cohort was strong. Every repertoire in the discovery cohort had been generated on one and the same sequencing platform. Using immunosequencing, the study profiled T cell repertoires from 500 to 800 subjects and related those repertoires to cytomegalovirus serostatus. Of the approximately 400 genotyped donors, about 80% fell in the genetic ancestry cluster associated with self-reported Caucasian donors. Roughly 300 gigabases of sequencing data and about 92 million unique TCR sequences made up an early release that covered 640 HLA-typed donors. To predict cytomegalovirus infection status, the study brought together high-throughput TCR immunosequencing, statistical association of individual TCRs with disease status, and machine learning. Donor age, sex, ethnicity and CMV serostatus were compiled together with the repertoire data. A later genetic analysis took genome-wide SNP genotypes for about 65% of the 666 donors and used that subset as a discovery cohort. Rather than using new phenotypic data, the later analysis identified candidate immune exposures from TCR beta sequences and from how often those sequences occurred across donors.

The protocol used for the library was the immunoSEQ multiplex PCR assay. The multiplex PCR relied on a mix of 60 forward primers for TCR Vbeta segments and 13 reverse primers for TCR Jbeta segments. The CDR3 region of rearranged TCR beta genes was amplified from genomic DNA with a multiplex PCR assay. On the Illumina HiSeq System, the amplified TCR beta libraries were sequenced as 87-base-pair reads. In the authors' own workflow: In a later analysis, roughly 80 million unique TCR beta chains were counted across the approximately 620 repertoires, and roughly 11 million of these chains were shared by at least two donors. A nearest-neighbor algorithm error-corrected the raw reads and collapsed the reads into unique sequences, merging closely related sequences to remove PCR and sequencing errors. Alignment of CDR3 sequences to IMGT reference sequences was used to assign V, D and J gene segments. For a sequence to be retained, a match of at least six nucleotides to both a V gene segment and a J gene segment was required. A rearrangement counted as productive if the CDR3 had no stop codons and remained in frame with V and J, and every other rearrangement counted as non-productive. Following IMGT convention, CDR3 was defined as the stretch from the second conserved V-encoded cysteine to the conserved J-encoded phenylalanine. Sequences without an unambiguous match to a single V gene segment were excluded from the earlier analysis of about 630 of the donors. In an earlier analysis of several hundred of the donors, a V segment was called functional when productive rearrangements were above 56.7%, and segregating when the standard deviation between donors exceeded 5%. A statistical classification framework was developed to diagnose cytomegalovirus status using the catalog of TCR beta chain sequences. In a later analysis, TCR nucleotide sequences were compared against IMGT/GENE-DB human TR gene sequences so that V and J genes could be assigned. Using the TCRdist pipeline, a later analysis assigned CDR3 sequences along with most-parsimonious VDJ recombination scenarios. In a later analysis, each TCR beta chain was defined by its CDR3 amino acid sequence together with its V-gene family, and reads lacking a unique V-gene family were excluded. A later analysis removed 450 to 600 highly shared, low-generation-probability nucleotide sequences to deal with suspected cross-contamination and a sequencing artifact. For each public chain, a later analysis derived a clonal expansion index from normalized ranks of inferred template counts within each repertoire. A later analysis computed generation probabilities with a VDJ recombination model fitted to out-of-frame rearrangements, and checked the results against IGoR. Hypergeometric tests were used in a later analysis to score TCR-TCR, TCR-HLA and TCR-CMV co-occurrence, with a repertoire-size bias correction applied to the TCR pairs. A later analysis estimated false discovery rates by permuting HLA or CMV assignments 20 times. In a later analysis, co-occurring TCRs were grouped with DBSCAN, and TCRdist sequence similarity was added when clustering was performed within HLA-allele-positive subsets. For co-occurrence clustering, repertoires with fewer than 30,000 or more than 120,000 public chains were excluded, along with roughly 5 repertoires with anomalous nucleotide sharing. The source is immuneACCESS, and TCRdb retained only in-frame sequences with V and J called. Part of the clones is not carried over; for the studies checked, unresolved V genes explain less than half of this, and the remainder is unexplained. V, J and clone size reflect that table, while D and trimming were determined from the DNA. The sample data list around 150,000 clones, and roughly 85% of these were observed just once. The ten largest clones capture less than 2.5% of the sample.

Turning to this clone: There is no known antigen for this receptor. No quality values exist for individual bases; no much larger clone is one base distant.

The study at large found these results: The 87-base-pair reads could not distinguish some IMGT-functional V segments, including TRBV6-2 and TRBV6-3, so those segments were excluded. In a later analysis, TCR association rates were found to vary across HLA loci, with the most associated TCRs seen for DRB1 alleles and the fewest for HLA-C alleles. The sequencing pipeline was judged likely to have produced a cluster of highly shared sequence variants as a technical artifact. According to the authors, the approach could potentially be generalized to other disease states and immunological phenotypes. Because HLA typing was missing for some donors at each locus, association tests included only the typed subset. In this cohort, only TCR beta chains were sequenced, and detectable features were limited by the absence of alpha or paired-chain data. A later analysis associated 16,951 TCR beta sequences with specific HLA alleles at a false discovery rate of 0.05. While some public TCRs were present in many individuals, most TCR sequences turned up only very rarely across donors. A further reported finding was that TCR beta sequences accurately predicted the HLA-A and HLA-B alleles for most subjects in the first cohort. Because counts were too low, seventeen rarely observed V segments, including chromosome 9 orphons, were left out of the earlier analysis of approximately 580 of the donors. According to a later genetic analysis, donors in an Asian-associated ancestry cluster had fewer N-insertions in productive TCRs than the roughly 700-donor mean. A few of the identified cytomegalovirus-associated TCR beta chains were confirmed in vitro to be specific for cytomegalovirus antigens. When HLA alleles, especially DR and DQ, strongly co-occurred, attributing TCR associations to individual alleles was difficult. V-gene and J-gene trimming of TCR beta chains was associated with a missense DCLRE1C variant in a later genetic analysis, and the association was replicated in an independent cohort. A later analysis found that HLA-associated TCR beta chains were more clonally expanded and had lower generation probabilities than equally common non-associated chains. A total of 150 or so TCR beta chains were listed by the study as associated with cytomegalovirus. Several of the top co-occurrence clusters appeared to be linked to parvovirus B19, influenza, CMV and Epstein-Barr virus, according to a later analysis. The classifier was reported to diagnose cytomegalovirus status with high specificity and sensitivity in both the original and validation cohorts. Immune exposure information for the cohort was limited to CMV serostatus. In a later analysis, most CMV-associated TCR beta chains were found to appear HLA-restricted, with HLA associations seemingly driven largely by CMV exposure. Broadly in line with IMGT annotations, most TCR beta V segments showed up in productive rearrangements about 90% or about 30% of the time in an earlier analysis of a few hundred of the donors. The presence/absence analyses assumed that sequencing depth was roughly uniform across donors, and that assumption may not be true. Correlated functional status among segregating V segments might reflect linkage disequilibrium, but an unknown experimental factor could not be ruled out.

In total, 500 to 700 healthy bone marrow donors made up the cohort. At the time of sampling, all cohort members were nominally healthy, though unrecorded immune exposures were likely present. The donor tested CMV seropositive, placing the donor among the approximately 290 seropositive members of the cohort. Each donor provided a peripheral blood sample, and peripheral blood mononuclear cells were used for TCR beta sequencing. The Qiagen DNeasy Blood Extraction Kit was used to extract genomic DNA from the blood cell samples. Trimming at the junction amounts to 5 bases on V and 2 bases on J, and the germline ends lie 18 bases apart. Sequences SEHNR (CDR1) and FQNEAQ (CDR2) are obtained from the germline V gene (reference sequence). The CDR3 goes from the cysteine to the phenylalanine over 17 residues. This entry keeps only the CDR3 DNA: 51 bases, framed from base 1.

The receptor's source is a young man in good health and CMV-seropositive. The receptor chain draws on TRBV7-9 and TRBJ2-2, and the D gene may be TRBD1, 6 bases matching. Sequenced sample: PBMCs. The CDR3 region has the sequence CASSAPVGAINTGELFF. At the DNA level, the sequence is TGTGCCAGCAGCGCCCCGGTGGGGGCTATAAACACCGGGGAGCTGTTTTTT. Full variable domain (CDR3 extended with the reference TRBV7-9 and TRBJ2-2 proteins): DTGVSQNPRHKITKRGQNVTFRCDPISEHNRLYWYRQTLGQGPEFLTYFQNEAQLEKSRLLSDRFSAERPKGSFSTLEIQRTEQGDSAMYLCASSAPVGAINTGELFFGEGSRLTVL.